This T cell receptor (beta chain) emerged from a study of spatial heterogeneity in lung cancer. The wider study: Taken at a median of about two years after resection, follow-up PBMC samples underwent sequencing when available.

This clonotype was seen more than once but under ten times. Its matching antigen is unknown. The study's findings and limits: In blood, ubiquitous expanded tumor TCRs appeared more at resection than follow-up.

In TCRdb, the 5' RACE reads were re-called with MiXCR into one record per CDR3 protein. Of 110,000 or so distinct CDR3 sequences in the sample, 10% to 14% were seen once. Time point denoted: blood at routine non-recurrence follow-up after resection. The input material, whole RNA from tumor, nontumor lung or frozen PBMC, was sequenced unsorted. Trimming removed 2 bases from V and 1 base from J; junction bases left unmatched: 6. The length of the CDR3 is 16 residues. From germline, CDR1 is GTSNPN and CDR2 SVGIG (reference sequence). This chain uses TRBV30 with TRBJ2-1; 9 bases are a match to TRBD2. Here the sequenced sample was PBMCs, taken at follow-up. This TCR was recovered from a female donor with early-stage non-small cell lung cancer. The CDR3 protein is CAWSTWREGSYNEQFF. CDR3 coding DNA: TGTGCCTGGAGTACCTGGCGGGAGGGATCCTACAATGAGCAGTTCTTC.